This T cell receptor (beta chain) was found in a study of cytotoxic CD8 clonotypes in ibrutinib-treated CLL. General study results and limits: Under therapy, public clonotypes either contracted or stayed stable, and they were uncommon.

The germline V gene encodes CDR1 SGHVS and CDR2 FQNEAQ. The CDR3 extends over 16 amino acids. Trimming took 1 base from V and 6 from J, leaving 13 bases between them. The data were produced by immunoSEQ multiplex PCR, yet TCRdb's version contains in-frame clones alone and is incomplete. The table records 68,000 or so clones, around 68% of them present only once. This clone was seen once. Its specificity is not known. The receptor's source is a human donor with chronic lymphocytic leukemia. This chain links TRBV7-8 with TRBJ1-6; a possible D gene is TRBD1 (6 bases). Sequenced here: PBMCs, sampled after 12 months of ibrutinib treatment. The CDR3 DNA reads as TGTGCCAGCAGCTTAGAGAACAGGGCTGCTAATTCACCCCTCCACTTT. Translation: CASSLENRAANSPLHF.